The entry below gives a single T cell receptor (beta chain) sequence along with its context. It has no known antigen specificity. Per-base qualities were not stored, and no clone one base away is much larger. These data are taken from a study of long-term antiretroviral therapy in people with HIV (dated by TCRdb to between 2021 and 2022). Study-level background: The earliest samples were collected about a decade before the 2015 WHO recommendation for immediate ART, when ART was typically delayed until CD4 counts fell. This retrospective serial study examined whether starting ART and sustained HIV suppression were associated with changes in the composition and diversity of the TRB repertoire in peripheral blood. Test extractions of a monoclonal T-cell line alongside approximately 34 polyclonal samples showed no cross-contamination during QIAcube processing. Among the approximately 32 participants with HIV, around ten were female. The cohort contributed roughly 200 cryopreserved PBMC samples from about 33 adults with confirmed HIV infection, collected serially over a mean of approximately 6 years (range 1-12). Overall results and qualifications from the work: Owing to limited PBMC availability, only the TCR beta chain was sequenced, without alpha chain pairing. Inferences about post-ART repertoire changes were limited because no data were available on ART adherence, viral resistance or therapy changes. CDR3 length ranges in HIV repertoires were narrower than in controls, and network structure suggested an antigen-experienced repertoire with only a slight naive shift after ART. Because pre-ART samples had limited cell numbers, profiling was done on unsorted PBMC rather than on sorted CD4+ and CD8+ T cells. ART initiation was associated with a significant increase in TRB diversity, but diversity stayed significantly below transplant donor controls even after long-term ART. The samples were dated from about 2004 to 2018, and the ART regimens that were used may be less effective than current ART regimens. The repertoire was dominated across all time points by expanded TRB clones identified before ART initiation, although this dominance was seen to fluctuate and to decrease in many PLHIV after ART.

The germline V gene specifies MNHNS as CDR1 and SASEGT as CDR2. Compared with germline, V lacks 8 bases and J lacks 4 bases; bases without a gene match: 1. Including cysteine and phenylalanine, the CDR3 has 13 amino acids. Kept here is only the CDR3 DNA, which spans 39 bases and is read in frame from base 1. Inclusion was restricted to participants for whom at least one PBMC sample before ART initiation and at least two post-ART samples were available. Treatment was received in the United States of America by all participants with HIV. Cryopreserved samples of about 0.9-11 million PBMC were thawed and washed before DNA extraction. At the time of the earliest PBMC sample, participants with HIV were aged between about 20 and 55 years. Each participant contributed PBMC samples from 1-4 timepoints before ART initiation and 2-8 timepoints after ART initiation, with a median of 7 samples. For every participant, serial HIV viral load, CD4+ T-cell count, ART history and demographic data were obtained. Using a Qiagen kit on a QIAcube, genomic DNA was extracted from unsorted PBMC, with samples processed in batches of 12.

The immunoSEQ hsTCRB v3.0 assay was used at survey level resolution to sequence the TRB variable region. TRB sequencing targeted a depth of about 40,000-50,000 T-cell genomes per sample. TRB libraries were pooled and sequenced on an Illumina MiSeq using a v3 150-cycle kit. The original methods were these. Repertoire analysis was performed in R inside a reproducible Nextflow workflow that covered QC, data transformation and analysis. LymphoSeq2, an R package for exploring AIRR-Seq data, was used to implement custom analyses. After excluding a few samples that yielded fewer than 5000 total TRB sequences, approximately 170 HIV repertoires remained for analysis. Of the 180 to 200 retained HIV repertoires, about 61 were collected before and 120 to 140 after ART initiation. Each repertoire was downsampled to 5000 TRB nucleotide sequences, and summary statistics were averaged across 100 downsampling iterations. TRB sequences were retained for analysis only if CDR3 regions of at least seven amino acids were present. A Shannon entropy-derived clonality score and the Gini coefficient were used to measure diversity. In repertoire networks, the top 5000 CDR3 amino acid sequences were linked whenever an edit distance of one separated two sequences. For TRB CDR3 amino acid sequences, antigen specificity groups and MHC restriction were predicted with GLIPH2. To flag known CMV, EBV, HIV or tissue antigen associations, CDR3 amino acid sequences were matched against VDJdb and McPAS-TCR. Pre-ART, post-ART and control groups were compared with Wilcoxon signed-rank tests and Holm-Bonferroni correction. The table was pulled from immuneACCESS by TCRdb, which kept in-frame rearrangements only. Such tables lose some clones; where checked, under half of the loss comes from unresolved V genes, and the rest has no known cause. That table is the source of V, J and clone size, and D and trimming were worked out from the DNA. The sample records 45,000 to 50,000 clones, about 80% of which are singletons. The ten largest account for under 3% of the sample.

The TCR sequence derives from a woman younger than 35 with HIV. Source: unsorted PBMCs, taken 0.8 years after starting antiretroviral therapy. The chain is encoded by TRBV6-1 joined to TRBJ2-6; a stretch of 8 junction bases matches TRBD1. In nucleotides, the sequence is TGTGCCAGCTACAGGGGGGGGGCCAACGTCCTGACTTTC. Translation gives CASYRGGANVLTF.